This T cell receptor (beta chain) was observed in a study of blood T cell repertoires in COVID-19. Trimming shortened V by 7 bases and J by 4 bases, and 15 bases separated the two germline ends. Germline CDR1 reads SNHLY; CDR2 reads FYNNEI. There are 14 residues in the CDR3. Cohorts were based on clinical histories the participants reported. TCRdb's copy holds only in-frame clones and misses some; the assay was immunoSEQ multiplex PCR. In the table there are hundreds of thousands of clones, more than 80% of which are singletons. The source of this sequence is a young man who had recovered from COVID-19. Sequencing was performed on PBMCs or T cells enriched from blood (not recorded which). The rearrangement joins TRBV2 to TRBJ2-3; TRBD1 is a possible D gene (6 bases). The CDR3 bases are TGTGCCAGCACGGAAGTAGCAGGGGCAGATACGCAGTATTTT. Translated, it gives CASTEVAGADTQYF.